This T cell receptor beta chain emerged from a study of blood T cell repertoires in COVID-19. Study context: Some COVID-19 samples were acute and others convalescent; all came from the United States, Italy and Spain.

Authors' analysis steps: Estimates of nucleated cell counts were drawn from the amplification of reference gene primers. Libraries were prepared by immunoSEQ multiplex PCR; TCRdb keeps only in-frame clonotypes and omits some of them. Clonal size and the V and J genes are those of that table, whereas D and trimming came from the DNA. This table has 200,000 to 250,000 clones, roughly 84% appearing once. Germline V gene sequence: CDR1 MDHEN, CDR2 SYDVKM. The CDR3 length is 13 residues. V lost 7 bases and J lost 6; bases outside the gene matches: 6. The chain carries TRBV28 and TRBJ2-5; 9 nucleotides match TRBD2. This TCR derives from a woman aged 30 to 39 who had recovered from COVID-19. The specimen sequenced was peripheral blood. The CDR3 DNA sequence: TGTGCCAGCACCCCGCGGGGGGGACAGACCCAGTACTTC. Protein product: CASTPRGGQTQYF.